This T cell receptor (beta chain) comes out of a study of CD4 and CD8 cells across lung adenocarcinoma regions (dated by TCRdb to the late 2010s). Background for the entire study: The study compared tumor centers with tumor margins to examine intratumor heterogeneity of the T cell receptor repertoire.

Patients with localized lung adenocarcinoma, a subtype of non-small cell lung cancer, were used as donors. These samples came from the margins of localized lung adenocarcinomas. For TCR repertoire analysis, CD8+ T cells from tumor tissue were profiled apart from CD4+ T cells. To prepare the library, PCR was applied. Sequencing used a HiSeq X Ten. The public reads were run again by TCRdb, first through fastp at Q25 and then through MiXCR, and only productive beta chains were kept. Here each entry gathers all rows of one CDR3 protein and keeps the most common genes and DNA. The sample data list approximately 12,000 distinct CDR3 sequences, and 40% to 50% of these were observed just once. The ten biggest clones cover 26% of the sample. The cysteine opens and the phenylalanine closes a CDR3 of 16 amino acids. Only the CDR3 portion is preserved as DNA: 48 bases, with reading frame beginning at the first base. CDR1 and CDR2 were assigned from the germline V gene (reference sequence) as MNHEY and SMNVEV. V is clipped by 8 bases and J by 8 bases, and the sequence between their germline boundaries is 25 bases long.

Remarks on this clonotype: This receptor's antigen is unknown. The input lacks base qualities; no much larger clone sits a single base away.

The sequence is built from TRBV27 and TRBJ2-1, with a tentative D gene TRBD2 over 6 matching bases. Source material: CD8+ T cells from the margin of a lung tumor. The sample's cell subset or site label, in plain terms: tumor margin region. The sequence came from a female donor with lung adenocarcinoma. The CD4 and CD8 labels of this study may be unreliable. Read as DNA, the sequence is TGTGCCAGCCGACCGGGACTGGCTGTGAGCAACGATGAGCAGTTCTTC. Translated, it reads CASRPGLAVSNDEQFF.